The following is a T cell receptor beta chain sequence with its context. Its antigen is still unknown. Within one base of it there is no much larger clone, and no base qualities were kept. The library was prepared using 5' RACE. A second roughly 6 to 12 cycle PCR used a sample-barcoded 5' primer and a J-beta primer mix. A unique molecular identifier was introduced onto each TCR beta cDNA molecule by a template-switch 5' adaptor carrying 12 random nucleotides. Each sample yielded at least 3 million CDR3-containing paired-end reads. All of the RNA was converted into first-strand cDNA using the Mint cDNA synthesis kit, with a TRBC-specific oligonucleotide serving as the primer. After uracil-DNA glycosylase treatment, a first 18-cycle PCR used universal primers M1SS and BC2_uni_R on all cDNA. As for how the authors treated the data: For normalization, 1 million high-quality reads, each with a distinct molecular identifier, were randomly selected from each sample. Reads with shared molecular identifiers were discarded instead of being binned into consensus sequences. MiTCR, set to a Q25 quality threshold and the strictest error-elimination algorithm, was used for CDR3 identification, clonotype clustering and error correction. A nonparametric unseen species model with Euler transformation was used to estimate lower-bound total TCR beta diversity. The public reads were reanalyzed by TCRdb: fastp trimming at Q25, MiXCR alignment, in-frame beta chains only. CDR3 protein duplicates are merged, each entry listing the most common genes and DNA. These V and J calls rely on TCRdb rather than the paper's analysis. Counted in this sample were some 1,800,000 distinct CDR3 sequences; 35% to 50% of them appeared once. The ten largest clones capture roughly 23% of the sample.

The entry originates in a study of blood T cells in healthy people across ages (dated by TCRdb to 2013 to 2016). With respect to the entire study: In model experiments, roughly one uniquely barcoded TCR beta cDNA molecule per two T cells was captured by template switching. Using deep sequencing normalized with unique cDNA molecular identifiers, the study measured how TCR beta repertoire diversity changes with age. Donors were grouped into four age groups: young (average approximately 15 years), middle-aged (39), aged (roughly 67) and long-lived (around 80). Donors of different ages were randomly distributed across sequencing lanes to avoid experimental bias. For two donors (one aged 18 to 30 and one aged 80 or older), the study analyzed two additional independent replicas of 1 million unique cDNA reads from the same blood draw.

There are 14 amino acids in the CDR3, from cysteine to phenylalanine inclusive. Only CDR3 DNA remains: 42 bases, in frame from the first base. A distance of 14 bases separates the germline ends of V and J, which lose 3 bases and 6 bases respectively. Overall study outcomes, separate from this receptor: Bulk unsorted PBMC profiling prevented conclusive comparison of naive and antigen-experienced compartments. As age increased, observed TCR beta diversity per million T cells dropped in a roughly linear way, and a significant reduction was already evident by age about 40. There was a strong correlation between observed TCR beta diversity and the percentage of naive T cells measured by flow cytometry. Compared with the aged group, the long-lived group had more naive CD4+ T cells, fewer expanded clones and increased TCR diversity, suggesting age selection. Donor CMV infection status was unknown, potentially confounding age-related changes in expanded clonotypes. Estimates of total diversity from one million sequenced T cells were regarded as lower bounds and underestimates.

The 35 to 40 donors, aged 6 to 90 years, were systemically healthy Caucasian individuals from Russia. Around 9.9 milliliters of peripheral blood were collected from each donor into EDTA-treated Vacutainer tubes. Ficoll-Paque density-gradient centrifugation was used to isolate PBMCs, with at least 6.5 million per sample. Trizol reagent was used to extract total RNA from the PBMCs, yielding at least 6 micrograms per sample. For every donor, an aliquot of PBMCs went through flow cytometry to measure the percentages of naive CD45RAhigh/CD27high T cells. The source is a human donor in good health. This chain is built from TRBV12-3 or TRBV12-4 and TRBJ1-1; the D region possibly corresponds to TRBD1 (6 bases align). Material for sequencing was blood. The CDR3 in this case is CASSFSQGLAEAFF. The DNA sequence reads TGTGCCAGCAGTTTTTCACAGGGCCTGGCTGAAGCTTTCTTT.